A selection of T cell receptor beta chains follows, all from one sample in a study of T cell changes during pregnancy in multiple sclerosis. Assay: immunoSEQ multiplex PCR; the TCRdb copy retains only in-frame clones and omits some. The sample yields some 81,000 clones, just over 90% seen once. The sample consisted of peripheral blood, taken after pregnancy. These receptors were taken from a female donor in good health, enrolled as a control in a pregnancy study. Both conserved end residues are part of each CDR3. D genes are given only for firm matches. Only part of the rows carry a size: once, few, many, or a class if the clone is expanded.

J | size | V | D | CDR3 | DNA
TRBJ1-3 | . | TRBV9 | TRBD1 | CASSVVDRGGRRNTIYF | TGTGCCAGCAGCGTAGTGGACAGGGGGGGTCGGAGAAACACCATATATTTT
TRBJ2-7 | few | TRBV6-6 | TRBD1 | CASSKPGQTLTYEQYF | TGTGCCAGCAGTAAACCGGGACAGACTCTAACCTACGAGCAGTACTTC
TRBJ1-6 | . | TRBV2 | TRBD1 | CASRTGDNSPLHF | TGTGCCAGCAGAACAGGGGATAATTCACCCCTCCACTTT
TRBJ2-5 | . | TRBV2 | TRBD2 | CATTRGDSQGTQYF | TGTGCCACGACCCGGGGGGATAGTCAAGGGACCCAGTACTTC
TRBJ2-5 | . | TRBV6-1 | . | CASSEVTGSVATQYF | TGTGCCAGCAGTGAAGTAACAGGGTCGGTGGCGACCCAGTACTTC
TRBJ1-1 | . | TRBV6-5 | . | CASSYSTWRGKAFF | TGTGCCAGCAGTTACTCGACATGGCGGGGTAAAGCTTTCTTT
TRBJ2-7 | . | TRBV6-5 | . | CASSYLSRGPLEQYF | TGTGCCAGCAGTTACCTATCTAGGGGCCCTCTCGAGCAGTACTTC
TRBJ1-1 | . | TRBV27 | . | CASHWGGVRGTEAFF | TGTGCCAGCCACTGGGGGGGTGTGAGGGGTACTGAAGCTTTCTTT
TRBJ2-1 | . | TRBV5-1 | TRBD1 | CASSLGWGQGAPYNEQFF | TGCGCCAGCAGCTTGGGGTGGGGGCAGGGGGCACCGTACAATGAGCAGTTCTTC
TRBJ1-1 | . | TRBV7-3 | . | CASSATGLLAEAFF | TGTGCCAGCAGCGCTACAGGGTTGTTGGCTGAAGCTTTCTTT
TRBJ2-1 | . | TRBV6-5 | TRBD2 | CATCGSRTYNEQFF | TGTGCCACCTGCGGGAGTAGGACCTACAATGAGCAGTTCTTC
TRBJ1-6 | . | TRBV30 | TRBD1 | CAWSVRGTGNSPLHF | TGTGCCTGGAGTGTACGGGGGACAGGGAATTCACCCCTCCACTTT
TRBJ2-2 | . | TRBV25-1 | TRBD1 | CASGWTGTGTGELFF | TGTGCCAGCGGGTGGACAGGGACAGGGACCGGGGAGCTGTTTTTT
TRBJ2-6 | . | TRBV6-6 | TRBD1 | CASSPGQGGTNVLTF | TGTGCCAGCAGTCCTGGACAGGGGGGGACCAACGTCCTGACTTTC
TRBJ1-1 | . | TRBV25-1 | TRBD1 | CASRDRKNTEAFF | TGTGCCAGCAGGGACAGGAAAAACACTGAAGCTTTCTTT
TRBJ2-7 | . | TRBV15 | . | CATSRGGGLYEQYF | TGTGCCACCAGCAGGGGGGGAGGTCTCTACGAGCAGTACTTC
TRBJ2-7 | once | TRBV6-6 | . | CASSYLYEQYF | TGTGCCAGCAGTTACCTCTACGAGCAGTACTTC
TRBJ2-7 | once | TRBV9 | . | CASSAQPGTGTYEQYF | TGTGCCAGCAGCGCGCAACCTGGGACTGGAACCTACGAGCAGTACTTC
TRBJ2-1 | . | TRBV5-4 | . | CASSLDSNEQFF | TGTGCCAGCAGCTTGGACAGCAATGAGCAGTTCTTC
TRBJ2-7 | once | TRBV21-1 | . | CASSKETSGWYEQYF | TGTGCCAGCAGCAAAGAGACTAGCGGGTGGTACGAGCAGTACTTC
TRBJ2-2 | . | TRBV4-3 | . | CASSQEGGLTGELFF | TGCGCCAGCAGCCAAGAGGGGGGACTCACCGGGGAGCTGTTTTTT
TRBJ1-1 | . | TRBV28 | . | CASSLPTPPRAFF | TGTGCCAGCAGTTTACCAACCCCCCCGAGAGCTTTCTTT
TRBJ1-3 | . | TRBV2 | . | CASSVDYSGNTIYF | TGTGCCAGCAGCGTCGACTATTCTGGAAACACCATATATTTT
TRBJ1-4 | . | TRBV5-4 | TRBD1 | CASSYRQGNNEKLFF | TGTGCCAGCAGCTACCGACAGGGGAATAATGAAAAACTGTTTTTT
TRBJ2-1 | . | TRBV5-8 | TRBD2 | CASSQGLAGGGEQFF | TGTGCCAGCAGCCAAGGACTAGCGGGAGGTGGTGAGCAGTTCTTC
TRBJ1-1 | few | TRBV12-5 | . | CASGLRPSTEAFF | TGTGCTAGTGGTTTACGCCCGAGCACTGAAGCTTTCTTT
TRBJ2-7 | once | TRBV7-8 | . | CASSLTGSNYEQYF | TGTGCCAGCAGCTTAACAGGGAGTAACTACGAGCAGTACTTC